The 28 T cell receptor beta chains in this list originate from one sample, sequenced in a study of CD8+ T cells in alopecia areata. The sequencing template was cDNA reverse transcribed from extracted RNA. Produced via immunoSEQ multiplex PCR; TCRdb's table is partial and in-frame only. The profile shows 150,000 to 200,000 clones, about three fifths of them singletons. Treatment of the sample: oral pan-JAK inhibitor, 5-10 mg twice daily. The starting material was CD4+ T cells sorted from blood, obtained around week 50, from a patient treated with tofacitinib. Receptor source: a human donor with alopecia areata.

Here the CDR3 DNA reads TGTGCCAGCAGCCCCCGGGACAGGGGGCGATTTCAAGAGACCCAGTACTTC. It codes for CASSPRDRGRFQETQYF. The chain joins TRBV9 to TRBJ2-5, with TRBD1 matching 12 bases. This CDR3 region has 17 residues. Germline assignment: CDR1 SGDLS and CDR2 YYNGEE. With 4 bases clipped from V and 2 bases from J, the junction kept 9 bases outside the gene matches.

This chain connects TRBV7-6 to TRBJ2-3, with D possibly TRBD1 on 7 matching bases. Trimming pared 4 bases from V and 0 bases from J, leaving 17 bases between. This CDR3 region has 17 residues. The V gene's germline CDR1 is SGHVS and CDR2 FNYEAQ. This CDR3 is CASSSSLRGVSTDTQYF. As DNA, the CDR3 is TGTGCCAGCAGCTCATCCCTCAGGGGGGTTAGCACAGATACGCAGTATTTT.

This clone came up a few times. V gene TRBV5-1 combines with J gene TRBJ2-1, with 9 bases lining up with TRBD1. This CDR3 comprises 15 residues. Germline CDR1 reads SGHRS; CDR2 reads YFSETQ. Trimming removed 7 bases from V and 8 bases from J; junction bases left unmatched: 13. As DNA, the CDR3 is TGCGCCAGCTCGCGAACGGGACAGGGTCCTGATGAGCAGTTCTTC. It specifies CASSRTGQGPDEQFF. Variable domain in full (rest from reference TRBV5-1 and TRBJ2-1): KAGVTQTPRYLIKTRGQQVTLSCSPISGHRSVSWYQQTPGQGLQFLFEYFSETQRNKGNFPGRFSGRQFSNSRSEMNVSTLELGDSALYLCASSRTGQGPDEQFFGPGTRLTVL.

This rearrangement joins TRBV29-1 to TRBJ2-1; D is unclear. The ends were cut back, 1 base at V and 9 bases at J, with 13 bases in the middle. The CDR3 has 13 residues. The germline gives CDR1 SQVTM, CDR2 ANQGSEA. The CDR3 is CSVEVGGGGEQFF. The DNA of the CDR3 is TGCAGCGTTGAAGTCGGTGGTGGCGGTGAGCAGTTCTTC.

The chain combines TRBV29-1 with TRBJ2-5; weak D call: TRBD1 (6 bases). V lost 2 bases to trimming and J lost 5 bases, with 12 bases between them. The CDR3 extends over 13 amino acids. CDR1 is SQVTM and CDR2 is ANQGSEA in the germline V gene. The CDR3 is CSVESDRRETQYF. CDR3 DNA sequence: TGCAGCGTTGAAAGCGACAGGCGGGAGACCCAGTACTTC.

The V call is TRBV27, the J call TRBJ1-6, with D unresolved. The germline CDR1 and CDR2 sequences are MNHEY and SMNVEV (reference sequence). V lost 3 bases, J lost 7 bases, and 10 bases lay in between. This CDR3 is built from 14 residues. The CDR3 is CASSFKADNSPLHF. In nucleotides, the CDR3 is TGTGCCAGCAGTTTCAAGGCAGACAATTCACCCCTCCACTTT.

The rearrangement uses TRBV2 and TRBJ1-1, with D possibly TRBD1 on 5 matching bases. The CDR3 sequence is 14 residues long. CDR1 SNHLY and CDR2 FYNNEI come from the germline V gene. Trimming left V 1 base short and J 5 bases short, with 11 bases between. The CDR3 DNA sequence: TGTGCCAGCAGTGAAGGGGAGGGGTGGACTGAAGCTTTCTTT. Its protein product is CASSEGEGWTEAFF.

V usage is TRBV29-1 and J usage is TRBJ2-1, with 13 bases lining up with TRBD2. Per the germline V gene, CDR1 is SQVTM and CDR2 is ANQGSEA. The CDR3 sequence is 16 residues long. V trimming: 6 bases; J trimming: 2 bases; junction bases outside the gene matches: 7. The CDR3, as DNA: TGCAGCGTCGTAAGGACTAGCGGGGGTACCTACAATGAGCAGTTCTTC. Translation: CSVVRTSGGTYNEQFF.

The chain joins TRBV14 to TRBJ2-3; the match to TRBD1 covers 7 bases. Germline CDR1 reads SGHDN; CDR2 reads FVKESK. J was trimmed by 4 bases and V by 5 bases; bases with no gene match: 6. The CDR3 contains 14 residues. CDR3 region: CASSSNRGADTQYF. The CDR3 DNA sequence: TGTGCCAGCAGCTCCAACAGGGGTGCAGATACGCAGTATTTT.

The genes are TRBV30 and TRBJ2-7, with D unclear. There are 13 residues in the CDR3. Germline CDR1 and CDR2: GTSNPN and SVGIG (reference sequence). V shed 5 bases and J shed 1 base, with 12 bases lying between them. CDR3 loop: CAWGKLDSYEQYF. CDR3 nucleotides: TGTGCCTGGGGTAAGCTGGATTCCTACGAGCAGTACTTC. The whole variable domain, filled in from reference TRBV30 and TRBJ2-7, reads SQTIHQWPATLVQPVGSPLSLECTVEGTSNPNLYWYRQAAGRGLQLLFYSVGIGQISSEVPQNLSASRPQDRQFILSSKKLLLSDSGFYLCAWGKLDSYEQYFGPGTRLTVT.

This clone was seen a single time. J is TRBJ2-5 and V is TRBV29-1; D gene unclear. Trimming took 5 bases from V and 10 from J, leaving 20 bases between them. There are 13 residues in the CDR3. Germline loops: CDR1 SQVTM, CDR2 ANQGSEA. The CDR3 here is CSVFYQTRVIQYF. DNA for the CDR3: TGCAGCGTTTTCTACCAAACTCGGGTAATCCAGTACTTC.

The chain carries TRBV6-5 and TRBJ2-6; unclear D gene. This CDR3 is built from 13 residues. Germline loops: CDR1 MNHEY, CDR2 SVGAGI. Trimming pared 7 bases from V and 4 bases from J, leaving 8 bases between. Here the CDR3 DNA reads TGTGCCAGCACGGCAACCGGGGCCAACGTCCTGACTTTC. Its protein product is CASTATGANVLTF.

This clone was picked up one time. The chain carries TRBV5-1 and TRBJ2-3; a weak D match, TRBD2 (6 bases). CDR1 SGHRS and CDR2 YFSETQ come from the germline V gene. The CDR3 is made up of 17 amino acids. The germline V and J ends were trimmed by 0 bases and 0 bases, with 14 bases remaining between them. This CDR3 is CASSLGAGQTSTDTQYF. The DNA of the CDR3 is TGCGCCAGCAGCTTGGGGGCGGGGCAAACTAGCACAGATACGCAGTATTTT.

This chain connects TRBV28 to TRBJ1-5; no clear D. The ends were cut back, 6 bases at V and 14 bases at J, with 17 bases in the middle. In germline, CDR1 is MDHEN, CDR2 SYDVKM. The CDR3 extends over 12 amino acids. The CDR3 DNA follows: TGTGCCAGCAGGAAACCATCCGGGTACAAGCATTTT. Its protein product is CASRKPSGYKHF.

This clone has only a few counts. The V gene is TRBV5-4, the J gene TRBJ2-2, with D hard to call. Trimming pared 2 bases from V and 7 bases from J, leaving 12 bases between. The CDR3 runs to 14 residues. The V gene's germline CDR1 is SGHNT and CDR2 YYREEE (reference sequence). The CDR3 DNA is TGTGCCAGCAGCTTCGGTAGTATTGACGGGGAGCTGTTTTTT. The encoded protein is CASSFGSIDGELFF.

The chain carries TRBV2 and TRBJ2-5; either TRBD1 or TRBD2 may fit D (6 bases each). Germline loops: CDR1 SNHLY, CDR2 FYNNEI. V was trimmed by 7 bases and J by 2 bases, leaving 11 bases between them. This CDR3 comprises 13 residues. The CDR3 DNA is TGTGCCAGCATCAAGGGGGGACAAGAGACCCAGTACTTC. Its translation: CASIKGGQETQYF.

The CDR3 coding sequence is TGCGCCAGCAGCCAAGATTGGGGAGGTGAAGGCTACGAGCAGTACTTC. Protein: CASSQDWGGEGYEQYF. V usage is TRBV4-3 and J usage is TRBJ2-7; tentatively, D is TRBD2 (6 bases). Between the trimmed V and J ends, which lost 0 bases and 3 bases, there was a span of 15 bases. Germline-derived CDR1 and CDR2 are LGHNA and YSLEER. This CDR3 contains 16 residues.

The chain uses TRBV30 and TRBJ1-2; D gene unclear. Trimming took 3 bases from V and 4 from J, leaving 12 bases between them. The CDR3 totals 13 residues. Germline lookup yields CDR1 GTSNPN and CDR2 SVGIG (reference sequence). Written as DNA, the CDR3 is TGTGCCTGGAGGTGGAACAGTGGCTATGGCTACACCTTC. Translation gives CAWRWNSGYGYTF.

The chain carries TRBV7-6 and TRBJ2-4, with TRBD1 identical over 10 bases. Germline loops: CDR1 SGHVS, CDR2 FNYEAQ. V gave up 3 bases and J gave up 5 bases; unmatched junction bases: 1. The CDR3 extends over 14 amino acids. The CDR3 region is CASSFGTGENIQYF. CDR3 nucleotides: TGTGCCAGCAGCTTCGGGACAGGGGAAAACATTCAGTACTTC.

The V gene is TRBV19, the J gene TRBJ2-5, with a possible D match to TRBD2 (5 bases). This CDR3 comprises 15 residues. Trimming removed 4 bases from V and 2 bases from J, with 14 bases in between. CDR1 and CDR2 (germline): LNHDA, SQIVND (reference sequence). CDR3 residues: CASSTHWTGQETQYF. DNA for the CDR3: TGTGCCAGTAGTACCCACTGGACGGGGCAAGAGACCCAGTACTTC. Using reference TRBV19 and TRBJ2-5 for the parts outside the CDR3, the full variable domain is DGGITQSPKYLFRKEGQNVTLSCEQNLNHDAMYWYRQDPGQGLRLIYYSQIVNDFQKGDIAEGYSVSREKKESFPLTVTSAQKNPTAFYLCASSTHWTGQETQYFGPGTRLLVL.

The rearrangement links TRBV5-1 to TRBJ1-6, with TRBD1 identical over 8 bases. V shed 5 bases, J shed 7 bases, and the junction held 11 bases outside the gene matches. Germline CDR1 is SGHRS and CDR2 is YFSETQ. CDR3 length: 16 residues. The CDR3 DNA follows: TGCGCCAGCAGACGTACCCCGGGACAGGAGAATTCACCCCTCCACTTT. Translation: CASRRTPGQENSPLHF.

This clone was detected only a few times. The gene calls are TRBV29-1 and TRBJ1-2; D unresolved. There are 11 residues in the CDR3. Per germline, CDR1 SQVTM and CDR2 ANQGSEA. V lost 4 bases to trimming and J lost 5 bases, with 8 bases between them. The CDR3 coding sequence is TGCAGCGTTGGAACAGAATATGGCTACACCTTC. Amino acids: CSVGTEYGYTF.

With respect to this clone: This same CDR3 is encoded by further DNA sequences in the sample. V gene TRBV7-9 combines with J gene TRBJ2-3; a possible D gene is TRBD2 (7 bases). This CDR3 comprises 14 residues. CDR1 SEHNR and CDR2 FQNEAQ come from the germline V gene (reference sequence). V shed 5 bases and J shed 6 bases, with 15 bases lying between them. The CDR3 DNA is TGTGCCAGCAGCCGGGTGGAGGGGGGGGATACGCAGTATTTT. Protein product: CASSRVEGGDTQYF. Based on the CDR3 plus reference TRBV7-9 and TRBJ2-3, the full variable domain is DTGVSQNPRHKITKRGQNVTFRCDPISEHNRLYWYRQTLGQGPEFLTYFQNEAQLEKSRLLSDRFSAERPKGSFSTLEIQRTEQGDSAMYLCASSRVEGGDTQYFGPGTRLTVL.

The CDR3 loop reads CASSDPGLAGGKETQYF. CDR3 DNA: TGTGCCAGCAGTGATCCGGGACTAGCGGGGGGGAAGGAGACCCAGTACTTC. The V gene is TRBV2, the J gene TRBJ2-5; 16 bases line up with TRBD2. Germline-derived CDR1 and CDR2 are SNHLY and FYNNEI. The V and J ends lost 3 bases and 5 bases, in that order; junction bases with no gene match: 6. The CDR3 length is 17 residues.

This chain links TRBV7-2 with TRBJ1-6; no definite D call. Germline V gene lookup returns CDR1 SGHTA and CDR2 FQGNSA. The CDR3 runs to 18 residues. The V end was cut by 1 base, the J end by 3 bases, with 16 bases between. The CDR3 loop is CASSLDSPGSYYNSPLHF. In DNA, the CDR3 is TGTGCCAGCAGCTTAGATTCCCCTGGGAGTTACTATAATTCACCCCTCCACTTT.

This chain joins TRBV29-1 and TRBJ2-1, with TRBD1 as a possible D gene (5 bases). Germline V gene data show CDR1 as SQVTM and CDR2 as ANQGSEA. V was pared by 6 bases and J by 11 bases, with 14 bases between. CDR3 size: 11 residues. The CDR3 reads CSVSPQGKQFF. The CDR3 DNA reads as TGCAGCGTCAGCCCCCAGGGTAAGCAGTTCTTC.

The chain employs TRBV6-5 and TRBJ2-5; 10 nucleotides align to TRBD1. Germline lookup yields CDR1 MNHEY and CDR2 SVGAGI. The trim removed 4 bases at V and 3 bases at J, leaving 2 bases unmatched. The CDR3 extends over 14 amino acids. The chain's CDR3 is CASSSGTGEETQYF. The CDR3 DNA sequence: TGTGCCAGCAGTTCCGGGACAGGGGAAGAGACCCAGTACTTC.

The chain combines TRBV2 with TRBJ1-1; tentative D call: TRBD1 (5 bases). The V end lost 7 bases, the J end lost 1 base, and 10 bases lay between the germline ends. The CDR3 runs 13 residues. Looked up from germline, CDR1 is SNHLY and CDR2 is FYNNEI. As DNA, the CDR3 is TGTGCCAGCATGGGACGGGCGAACACTGAAGCTTTCTTT. Translated, it gives CASMGRANTEAFF.